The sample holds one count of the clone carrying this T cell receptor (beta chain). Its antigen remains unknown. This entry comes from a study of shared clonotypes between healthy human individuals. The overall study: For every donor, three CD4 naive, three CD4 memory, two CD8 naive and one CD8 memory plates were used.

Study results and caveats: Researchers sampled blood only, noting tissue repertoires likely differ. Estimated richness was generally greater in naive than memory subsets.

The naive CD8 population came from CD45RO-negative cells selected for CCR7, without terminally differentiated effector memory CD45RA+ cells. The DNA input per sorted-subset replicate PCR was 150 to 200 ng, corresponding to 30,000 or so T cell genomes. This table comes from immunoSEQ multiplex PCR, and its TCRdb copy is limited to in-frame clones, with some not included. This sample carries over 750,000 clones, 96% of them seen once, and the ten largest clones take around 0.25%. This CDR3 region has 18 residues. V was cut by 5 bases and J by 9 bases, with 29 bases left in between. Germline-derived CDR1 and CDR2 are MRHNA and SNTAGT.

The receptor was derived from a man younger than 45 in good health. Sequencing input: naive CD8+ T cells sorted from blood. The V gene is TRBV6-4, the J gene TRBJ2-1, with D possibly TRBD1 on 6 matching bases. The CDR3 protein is CASSPHQGFSFGIGEQFF. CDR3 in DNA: TGTGCCAGCAGTCCACACCAGGGGTTTAGTTTTGGGATCGGTGAGCAGTTCTTC.